This entry features one T cell receptor (beta chain) sequence. The specificity of this receptor is unknown. Base-call qualities are not available, and no considerably larger clone is one nucleotide away. Explained via the paper, the time point label denotes: about 28 days (+/-7) after the second vaccine dose. Because spike-specific TCR depth and breadth did not differ between the two schedules, AZD1222 recipients who got a second dose at roughly 4 weeks were pooled with those who got a second dose at roughly 12 weeks. Vaccinee samples came from UK trials COV001 and COV002, including a single-blind randomized controlled phase 2/3 trial of AZD1222 (ChAdOx1 nCoV-19) in healthy adults. For TCRbeta chain sequencing, PBMC samples from trial participants were taken at day 0 and at day 28 after the second dose. The CDR3 regions of human TCRbeta chains were analyzed by immunosequencing. In the paper's pipeline: Repertoire TCRs were matched against a reference library of SARS-CoV-2-specific TCRs generated with the MIRA antigen-specificity platform. Breadth was defined as the fraction of unique TCRs that were SARS-CoV-2-associated, and depth was defined as the fraction of total T cells that were SARS-CoV-2-associated. Using the MIRA data, every spike-specific TCR was mapped to the spike region that the TCR reacted to and assigned to either a CD4 or a CD8 class. Log10-transformed breadth and depth values were compared by one-way ANOVA with Sidak's multiple comparisons tests. TCRdb carries this immuneACCESS record with in-frame sequences only. Its versions omit some clonotypes, under half of them owing to an unresolved V gene in the studies checked, with the rest unexplained. D and trimming were read from the DNA, whereas the V and J calls and clone size are those reported in that table. The sample table holds approximately 120,000 clones, of which about 85% were seen once. The leading ten clones occupy 3.5% to 5.5% of the sample.

The CDR3, from cysteine to phenylalanine, totals 16 residues. The read is trimmed to its CDR3 DNA, 48 bases read in frame from base 1. The germline V gene (reference sequence) gives CDR1 as SEHNR and CDR2 as FQNEAQ. V is trimmed back by 5 bases and J by 6 bases, and the junction contains 13 bases that no gene match accounts for. The data are from a study of T cell responses to AZD1222 COVID-19 vaccine (dated by TCRdb to the early 2020s). A note on the overall study: TCR sequencing covered more than 230 trial participants: 200 to 220 given two doses of AZD1222 and 26 given two doses of MenACWY control vaccine. Trial participants were enrolled into age subgroups of 18-55, 56-69 and 70-plus years, which contained roughly 150, 30 and 60 TCR-sequenced participants, respectively.

Findings and caveats that apply to the study as a whole: Spike-specific TCR breadth and depth rose significantly after two AZD1222 doses compared with day 0 and with MenACWY recipients. Only five to seven AZD1222 recipients were SARS-CoV-2 seropositive at baseline, limiting conclusions about previously exposed vaccinees. Because no samples from the day 14 peak response were available, repertoires could be characterized only after the peak T cell response. Reportedly, close to half of the unique spike-specific TCRs recognized epitopes lying outside the regions that are mutated in the B.1.351 and B.1.1.7 variants. Participants were mostly white British, with more females than males. The authors suggested clonal diversity may have been underestimated. In the small 56-69-year group, the increase in depth fell short of significance, most likely because of low power. Vaccine-associated CD4 TCRs spanned the whole spike protein, with dominant responses in regions 160-218 and 743-854.

The chain is assembled from TRBV7-9 and TRBJ1-2, and 9 bases in between align with TRBD1. This material consisted of peripheral blood, taken 28 days after the second AZD1222 dose. This TCR derives from an adult who received the AZD1222 COVID-19 vaccine. In nucleotides, the sequence is TGTGCCAGCAGCCCCCAGGGGACAGGGCAAACTAATGGCTACACCTTC. The encoded protein is CASSPQGTGQTNGYTF. Joined to the reference TRBV7-9 and TRBJ1-2 proteins, this CDR3 gives the full variable domain: DTGVSQNPRHKITKRGQNVTFRCDPISEHNRLYWYRQTLGQGPEFLTYFQNEAQLEKSRLLSDRFSAERPKGSFSTLEIQRTEQGDSAMYLCASSPQGTGQTNGYTFGSGTRLTVV.